This T cell receptor (beta chain) was recovered during a study of CXCR3-negative and CXCR3-positive naive CD8 T cells. Study overall: The dataset comprises some 130 million TRB reads in total, with about 1.5 +/- 0.3 million reads per library. Study-wide findings and caveats: CXCR3-negative naive cells had less hydrophobic TRB CDR3s than did CXCR3-positive naive cells.

To note about this clonotype: The target antigen is unknown.

In germline, CDR1 is MRHNA, CDR2 SNTAGT. The CDR3 sequence is 14 residues long. Within the CD8+ T cell compartment, naive cells were CD45RO-CCR7+CD27+CD95-. Libraries were UMI-labeled 5' RACE TRB cDNA. Following a re-call of the 5' RACE reads, TCRdb has one entry per CDR3 protein and lacks DNA. In all, the sample yields 60,000 to 70,000 distinct CDR3 sequences. The rearrangement uses TRBV6-4 and TRBJ2-2; TCRdb indicates TRBD2, and absent DNA this call remains unverified. This clonotype was obtained from a human donor in good health. Some clones in this sample may be carry-over from other donors' samples. Sequences were obtained from naive CXCR3+ CD8+ T cells from blood. Specified subset: CD45RO-CCR7+CD27+CD95- naive CD8+ T cells expressing CXCR3 (TNR3+). CDR3 in amino acids: CASSASWSTGELFF.